This entry lists 4 T cell receptor beta chains sequenced from one sample in a study of blood T cell repertoires in COVID-19 (dated by TCRdb to 2019 to 2021). The library was built by means of the immunoSEQ multiplex PCR assay. The table comes from immuneACCESS by way of TCRdb, which keeps in-frame sequences with V and J called. Part of the clones is missing from these tables; in studies checked, under half for an unresolved V gene and the rest for unknown reasons. For this sample the table gives under 200,000 clones, of which 83% were detected only once. The ten largest clones take up 1.5% of the sample. Specimen: peripheral blood. The receptors come from a human donor in a cohort sampled during active COVID-19.

This clone was seen a single time. The chain joins TRBV5-6 to TRBJ2-7; tentative D call: TRBD2 (7 bases). There are 15 residues in the CDR3. Germline-derived CDR1 and CDR2 are SGHDT and YYEEEE. V lost 4 bases and J 1 base, leaving 15 bases between the germline ends. CDR3 residues: CASSADAGASYEQYF. The CDR3 DNA sequence: TGTGCCAGCAGCGCCGATGCGGGGGCGTCCTACGAGCAGTACTTC.

The chain has TRBV18 and TRBJ2-7, with D possibly TRBD1 on 5 matching bases. Germline V gene lookup returns CDR1 KGHSH and CDR2 LQKENI. V was clipped by 0 bases and J by 0 bases, with 9 bases between them. This CDR3 has 15 amino acids. The CDR3 DNA reads TGTGCCAGCTCACCACCGGACATATCCTCCTACGAGCAGTACTTC. This gives the protein CASSPPDISSYEQYF.

A few counts support this clone. The V and J genes are TRBV27 and TRBJ2-7; 9 positions agree with TRBD2. The CDR3 contains 14 residues. The germline V gene encodes CDR1 MNHEY and CDR2 SMNVEV (reference sequence). The ends lost 10 bases at V and 0 bases at J; junction bases unmatched: 7. The CDR3 sequence is CATLGGRGSYEQYF. CDR3 in DNA: TGTGCCACCCTAGGCGGGAGGGGCTCCTACGAGCAGTACTTC.

The rearrangement joins TRBV9 to TRBJ2-7, with 12 bases fitting TRBD2. Germline-derived CDR1 and CDR2 are SGDLS and YYNGEE. V lost 0 bases and J lost 7; bases outside the gene matches: 5. The CDR3 has 15 residues. Written as DNA, the CDR3 is TGTGCCAGCAGCGTAGGGCTAGCGGGGGGGGAGGAGCAGTACTTC. Protein sequence: CASSVGLAGGEEQYF.